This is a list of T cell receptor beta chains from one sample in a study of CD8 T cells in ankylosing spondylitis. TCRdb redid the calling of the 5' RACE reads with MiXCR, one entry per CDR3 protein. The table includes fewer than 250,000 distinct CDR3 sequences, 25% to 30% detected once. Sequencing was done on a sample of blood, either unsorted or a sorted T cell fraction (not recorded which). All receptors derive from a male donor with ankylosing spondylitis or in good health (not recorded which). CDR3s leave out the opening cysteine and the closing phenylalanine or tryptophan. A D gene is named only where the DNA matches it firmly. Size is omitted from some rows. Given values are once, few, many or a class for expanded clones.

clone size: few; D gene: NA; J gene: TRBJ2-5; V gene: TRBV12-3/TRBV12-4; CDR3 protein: ASSLSRGRSETQY
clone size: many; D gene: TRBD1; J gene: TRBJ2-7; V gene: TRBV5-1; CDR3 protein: ASSFTGGSSYEQY
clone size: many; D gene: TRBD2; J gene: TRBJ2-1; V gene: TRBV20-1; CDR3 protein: SAGLAGVSGEQF
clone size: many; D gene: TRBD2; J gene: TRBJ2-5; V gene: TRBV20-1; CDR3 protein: SAGGLAGVRTQY
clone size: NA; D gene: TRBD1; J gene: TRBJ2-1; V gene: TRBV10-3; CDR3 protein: AISDGGTGGSYNEQF
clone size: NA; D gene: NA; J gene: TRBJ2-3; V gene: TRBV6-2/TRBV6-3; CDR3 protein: ASAKNRQADTQY
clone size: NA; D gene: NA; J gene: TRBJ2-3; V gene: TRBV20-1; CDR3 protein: SARDQGGMVGRTDTQY
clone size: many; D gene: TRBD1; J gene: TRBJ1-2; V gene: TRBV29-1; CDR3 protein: SVEAGTGWGYT
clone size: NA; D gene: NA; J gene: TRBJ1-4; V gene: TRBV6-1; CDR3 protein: ASRLSPTGDNEKLF
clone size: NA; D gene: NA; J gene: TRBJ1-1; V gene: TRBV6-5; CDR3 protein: ASSYGHKNTEAF
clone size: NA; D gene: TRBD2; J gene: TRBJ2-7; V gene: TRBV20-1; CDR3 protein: SARDLASGAYEQY
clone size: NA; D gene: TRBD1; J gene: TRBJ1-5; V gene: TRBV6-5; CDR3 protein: ASSCPDRASNQPQH
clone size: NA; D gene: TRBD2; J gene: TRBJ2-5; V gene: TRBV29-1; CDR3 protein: SAGLAGETQY
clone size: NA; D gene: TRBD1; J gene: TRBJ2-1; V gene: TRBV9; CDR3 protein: ASSKTPGQYNEQF
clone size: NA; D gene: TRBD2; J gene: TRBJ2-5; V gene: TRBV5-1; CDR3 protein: ASSLQTAGQETQY
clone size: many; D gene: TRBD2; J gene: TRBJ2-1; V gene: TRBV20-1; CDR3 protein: SARGLAVDNEQF
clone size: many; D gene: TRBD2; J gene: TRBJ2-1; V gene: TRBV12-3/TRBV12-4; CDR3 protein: ASSFFPWGGRAPSEQF
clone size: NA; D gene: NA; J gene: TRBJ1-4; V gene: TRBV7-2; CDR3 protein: ASSLALQGEEKLF
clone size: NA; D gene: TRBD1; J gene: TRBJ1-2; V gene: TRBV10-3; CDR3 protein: AITQQQGASGYT
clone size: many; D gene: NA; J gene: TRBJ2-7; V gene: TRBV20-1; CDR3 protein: SARGGAYEQY
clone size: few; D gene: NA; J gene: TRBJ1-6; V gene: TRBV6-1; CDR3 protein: ASSGVSEGWSSYNSPLH
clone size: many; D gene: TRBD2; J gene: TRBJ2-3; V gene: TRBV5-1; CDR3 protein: ASSPPAGNTDTQY
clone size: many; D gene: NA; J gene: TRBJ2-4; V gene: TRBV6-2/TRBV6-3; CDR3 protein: ASIGDTKNIQY
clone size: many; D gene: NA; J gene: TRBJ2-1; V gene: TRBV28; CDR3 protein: ASSLSGGNHNEQF
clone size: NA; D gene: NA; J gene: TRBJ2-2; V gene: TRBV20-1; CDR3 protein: SARDDTGELF
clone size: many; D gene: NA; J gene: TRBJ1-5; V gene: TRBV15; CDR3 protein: ATSSPPGTGMNQPQH
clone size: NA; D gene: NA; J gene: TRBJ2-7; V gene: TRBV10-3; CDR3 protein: AISDLPAEQY
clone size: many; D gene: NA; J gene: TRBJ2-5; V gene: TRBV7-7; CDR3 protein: ASTNLAFQETQY
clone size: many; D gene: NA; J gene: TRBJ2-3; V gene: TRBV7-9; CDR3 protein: ASSLSQSTDTQY
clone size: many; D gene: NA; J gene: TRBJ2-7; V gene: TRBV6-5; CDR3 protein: ASSYSRGLEQY
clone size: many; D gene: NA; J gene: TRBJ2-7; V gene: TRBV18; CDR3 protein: ASSPTTSSYEQY
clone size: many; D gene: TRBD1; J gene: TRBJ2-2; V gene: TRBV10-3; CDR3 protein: ASNPDRGSANTGELF
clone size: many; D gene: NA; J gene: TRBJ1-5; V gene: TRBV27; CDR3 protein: ASSPGAVQPQH
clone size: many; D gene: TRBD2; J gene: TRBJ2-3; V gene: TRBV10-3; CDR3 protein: AISPAAGGTAENTQY
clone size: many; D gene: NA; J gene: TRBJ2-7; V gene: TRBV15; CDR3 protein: ATSPKGWGRTSYEQY
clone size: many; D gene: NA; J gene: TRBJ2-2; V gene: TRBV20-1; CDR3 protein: SAREGSTGELF
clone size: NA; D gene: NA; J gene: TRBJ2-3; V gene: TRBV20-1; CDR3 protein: SARDRRPDTQY
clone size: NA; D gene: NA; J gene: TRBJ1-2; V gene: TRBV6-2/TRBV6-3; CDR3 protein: ASSYGVGDYGYT
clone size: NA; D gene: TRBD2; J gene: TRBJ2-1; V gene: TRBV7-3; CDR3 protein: ASSFRRLAGYNEQF
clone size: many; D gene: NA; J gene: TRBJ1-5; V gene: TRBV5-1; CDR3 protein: ASAQDSMAQPQH
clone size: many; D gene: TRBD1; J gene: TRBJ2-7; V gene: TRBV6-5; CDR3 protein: ASSYIQTGPYEQY
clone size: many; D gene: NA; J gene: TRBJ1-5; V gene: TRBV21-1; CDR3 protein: ASTYSGRGRSNQPQH
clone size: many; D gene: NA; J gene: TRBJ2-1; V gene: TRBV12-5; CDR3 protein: ASGSSHNEQF
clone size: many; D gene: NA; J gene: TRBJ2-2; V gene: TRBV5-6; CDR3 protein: ASSPDWWGTGELF
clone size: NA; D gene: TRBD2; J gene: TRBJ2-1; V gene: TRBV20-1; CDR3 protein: RIASGSYNEQF
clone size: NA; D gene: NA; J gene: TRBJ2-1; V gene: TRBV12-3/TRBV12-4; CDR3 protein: ASSFHPGRNEQF
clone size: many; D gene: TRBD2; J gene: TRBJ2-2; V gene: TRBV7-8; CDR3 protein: ASSLAGIAGATGELF
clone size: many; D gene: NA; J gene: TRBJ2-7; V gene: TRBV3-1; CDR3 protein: ASSQGSALIYEQY
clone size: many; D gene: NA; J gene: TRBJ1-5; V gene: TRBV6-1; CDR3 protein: ASRPPGPLLPQH
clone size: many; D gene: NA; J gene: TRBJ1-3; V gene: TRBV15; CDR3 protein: ATSRDSGNTIY
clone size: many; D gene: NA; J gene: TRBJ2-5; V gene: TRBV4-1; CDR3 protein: ASSQEEWRQTQY
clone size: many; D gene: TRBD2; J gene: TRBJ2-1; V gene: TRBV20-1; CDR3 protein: SASWPSGGQDEQF
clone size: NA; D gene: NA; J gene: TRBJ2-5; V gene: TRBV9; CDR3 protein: ASSVSRGTLQETQY
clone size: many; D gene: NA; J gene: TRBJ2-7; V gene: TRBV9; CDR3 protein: ASSVEAVSYEQY
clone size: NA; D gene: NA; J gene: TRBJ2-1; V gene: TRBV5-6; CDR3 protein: ASSLWSGGRNEQF
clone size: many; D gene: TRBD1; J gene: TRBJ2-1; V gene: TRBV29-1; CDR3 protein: SVVWDRVNEQF
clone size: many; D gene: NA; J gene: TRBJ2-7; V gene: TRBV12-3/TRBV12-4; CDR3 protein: ASSPPGREQY